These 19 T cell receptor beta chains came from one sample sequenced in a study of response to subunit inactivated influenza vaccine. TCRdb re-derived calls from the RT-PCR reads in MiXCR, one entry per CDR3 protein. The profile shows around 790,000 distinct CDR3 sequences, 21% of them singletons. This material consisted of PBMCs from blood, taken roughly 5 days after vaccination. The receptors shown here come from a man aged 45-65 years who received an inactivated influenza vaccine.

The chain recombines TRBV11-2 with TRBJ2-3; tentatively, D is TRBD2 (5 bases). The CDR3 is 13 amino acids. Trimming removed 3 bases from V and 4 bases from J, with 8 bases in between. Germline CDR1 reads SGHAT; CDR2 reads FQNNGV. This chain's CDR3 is CASSLDFSDTQYF. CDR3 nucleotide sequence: TGTGCCAGCAGCTTGGACTTCTCAGATACGCAGTATTTT.

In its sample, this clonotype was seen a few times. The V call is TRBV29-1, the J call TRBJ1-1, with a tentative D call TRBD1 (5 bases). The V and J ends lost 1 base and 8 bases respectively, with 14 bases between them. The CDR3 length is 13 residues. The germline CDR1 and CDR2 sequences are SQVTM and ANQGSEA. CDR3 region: CSVEVAKGTEAFF. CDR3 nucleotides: TGCAGCGTTGAAGTTGCGAAGGGGACGGAAGCTTTCTTT.

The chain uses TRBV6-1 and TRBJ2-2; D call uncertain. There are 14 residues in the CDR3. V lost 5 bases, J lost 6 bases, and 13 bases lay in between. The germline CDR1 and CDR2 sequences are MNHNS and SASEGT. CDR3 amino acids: CASSKGRLAGELFF. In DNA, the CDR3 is TGTGCCAGCAGTAAGGGCCGCTTGGCCGGGGAGCTGTTTTTT.

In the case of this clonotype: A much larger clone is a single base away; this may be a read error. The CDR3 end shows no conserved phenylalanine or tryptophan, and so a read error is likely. The CDR3 coding sequence is TGCAGCGTTGCCGGAGACCAAGAGACCCAGTACCTC. Translation: CSVAGDQETQYL. This chain connects TRBV29-1 to TRBJ2-5; D uncertain. Germline values: CDR1 SQVTM, CDR2 ANQGSEA. This CDR3 region has 12 residues. V lost 4 bases, J lost 0 bases, and 6 bases lay in between.

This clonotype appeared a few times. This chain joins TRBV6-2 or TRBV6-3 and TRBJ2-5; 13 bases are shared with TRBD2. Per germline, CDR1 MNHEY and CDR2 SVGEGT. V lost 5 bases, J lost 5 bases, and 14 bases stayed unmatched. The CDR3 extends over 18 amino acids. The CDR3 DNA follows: TGTGCCAGCAGTACCTCCACTAGCGGGGGGGCCTTGGTGGAGACCCAGTACTTC. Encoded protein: CASSTSTSGGALVETQYF.

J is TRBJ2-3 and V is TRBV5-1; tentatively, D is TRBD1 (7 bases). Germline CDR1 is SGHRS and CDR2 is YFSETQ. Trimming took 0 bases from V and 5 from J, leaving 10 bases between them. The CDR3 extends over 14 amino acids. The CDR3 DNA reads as TGCGCCAGCAGCTTGGGACAGGGAGGAGATACGCAGTATTTT. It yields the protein CASSLGQGGDTQYF.

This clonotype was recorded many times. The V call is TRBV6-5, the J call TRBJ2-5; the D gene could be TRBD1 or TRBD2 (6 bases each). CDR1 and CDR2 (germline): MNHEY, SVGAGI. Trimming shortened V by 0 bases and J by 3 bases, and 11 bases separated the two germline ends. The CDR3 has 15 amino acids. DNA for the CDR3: TGTGCCAGCAGTTACTCACGGGGGCCTGAAGAGACCCAGTACTTC. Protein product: CASSYSRGPEETQYF.

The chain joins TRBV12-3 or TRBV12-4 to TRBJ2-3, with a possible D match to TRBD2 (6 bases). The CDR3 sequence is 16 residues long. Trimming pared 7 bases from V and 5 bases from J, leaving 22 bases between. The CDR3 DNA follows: TGTGCCAGCACCGAAGGGGTGGCTAGCGTTGGAGATACGCAGTATTTT. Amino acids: CASTEGVASVGDTQYF.

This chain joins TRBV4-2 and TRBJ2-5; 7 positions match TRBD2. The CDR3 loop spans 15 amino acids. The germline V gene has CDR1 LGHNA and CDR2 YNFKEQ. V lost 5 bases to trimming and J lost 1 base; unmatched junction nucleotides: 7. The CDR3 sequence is CASSSERGLQETQYF. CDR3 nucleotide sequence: TGTGCCAGCAGCTCCGAGCGGGGACTCCAAGAGACCCAGTACTTC.

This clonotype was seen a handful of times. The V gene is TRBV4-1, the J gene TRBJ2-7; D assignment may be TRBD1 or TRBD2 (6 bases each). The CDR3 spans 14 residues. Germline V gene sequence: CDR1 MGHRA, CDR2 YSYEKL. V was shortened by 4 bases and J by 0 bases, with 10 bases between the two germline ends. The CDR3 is CASSRGADSYEQYF. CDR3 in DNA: TGCGCCAGCAGCCGGGGGGCCGACTCCTACGAGCAGTACTTC.

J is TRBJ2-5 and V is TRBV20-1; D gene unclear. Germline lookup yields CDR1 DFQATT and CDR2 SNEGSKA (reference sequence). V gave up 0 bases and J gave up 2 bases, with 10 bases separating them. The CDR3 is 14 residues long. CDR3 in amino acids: CSARDLDRQETQYF. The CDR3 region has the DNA TGCAGTGCTAGAGATCTTGATAGGCAAGAGACCCAGTACTTC.

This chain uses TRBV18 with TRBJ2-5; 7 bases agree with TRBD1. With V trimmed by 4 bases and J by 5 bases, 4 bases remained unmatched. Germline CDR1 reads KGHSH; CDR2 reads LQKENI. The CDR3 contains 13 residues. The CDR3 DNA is TGTGCCAGCTCACAAAGACAGGGTGAGACCCAGTACTTC. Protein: CASSQRQGETQYF.

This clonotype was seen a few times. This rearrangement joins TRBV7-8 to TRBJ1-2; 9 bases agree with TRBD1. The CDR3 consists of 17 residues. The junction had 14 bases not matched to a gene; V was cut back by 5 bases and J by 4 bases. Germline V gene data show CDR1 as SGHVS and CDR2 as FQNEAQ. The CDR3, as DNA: TGTGCCAGCAGCATACAAAAAACAGGGGGCGTTAGCTATGGCTACACCTTC. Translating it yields CASSIQKTGGVSYGYTF.

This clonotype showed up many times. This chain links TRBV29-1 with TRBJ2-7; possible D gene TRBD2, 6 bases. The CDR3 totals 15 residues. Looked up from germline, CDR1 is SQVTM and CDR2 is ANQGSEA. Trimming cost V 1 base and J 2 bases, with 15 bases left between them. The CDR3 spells CSVEVRGLATYEQYF. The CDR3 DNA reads TGCAGCGTTGAAGTAAGGGGACTCGCTACCTACGAGCAGTACTTC.

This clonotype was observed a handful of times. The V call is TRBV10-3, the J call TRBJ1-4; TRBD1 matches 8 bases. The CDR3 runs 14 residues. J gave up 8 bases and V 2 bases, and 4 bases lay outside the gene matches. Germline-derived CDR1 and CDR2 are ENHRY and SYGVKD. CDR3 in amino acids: CAISEGQGSEKLFF. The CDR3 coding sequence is TGTGCCATCAGTGAGGGACAGGGAAGCGAAAAACTGTTTTTT.

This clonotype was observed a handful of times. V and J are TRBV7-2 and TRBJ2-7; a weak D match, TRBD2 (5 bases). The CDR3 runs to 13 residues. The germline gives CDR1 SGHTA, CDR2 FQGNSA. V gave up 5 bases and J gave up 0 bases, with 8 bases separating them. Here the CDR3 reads CASSTTSSYEQYF. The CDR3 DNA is TGTGCCAGCAGCACTACTAGCTCCTACGAGCAGTACTTC.

CDR3 region: CSARPGGYEQYF. Written as DNA, the CDR3 is TGCAGTGCTAGACCCGGGGGGTACGAGCAGTACTTC. This chain uses TRBV20-1 with TRBJ2-7, with 7 positions matching TRBD2. This CDR3 has 12 residues. Germline CDR1 is DFQATT and CDR2 is SNEGSKA (reference sequence). J gave up 4 bases and V 2 bases, and 2 bases lay outside the gene matches.

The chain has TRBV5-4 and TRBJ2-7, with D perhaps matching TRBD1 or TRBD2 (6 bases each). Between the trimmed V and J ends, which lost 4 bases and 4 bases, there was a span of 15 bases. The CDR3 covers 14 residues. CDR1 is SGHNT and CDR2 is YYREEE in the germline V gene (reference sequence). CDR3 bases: TGTGCCAGCAGCCCTAGGGGGAGGATATACGAGCAGTACTTC. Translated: CASSPRGRIYEQYF.

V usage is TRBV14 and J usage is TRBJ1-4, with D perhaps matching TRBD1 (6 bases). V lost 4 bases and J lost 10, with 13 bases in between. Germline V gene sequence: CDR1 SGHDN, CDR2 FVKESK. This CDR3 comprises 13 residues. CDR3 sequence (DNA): TGTGCCAGCAGCCTGGGGACACAAGGAAAACTGTTTTTT. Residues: CASSLGTQGKLFF.